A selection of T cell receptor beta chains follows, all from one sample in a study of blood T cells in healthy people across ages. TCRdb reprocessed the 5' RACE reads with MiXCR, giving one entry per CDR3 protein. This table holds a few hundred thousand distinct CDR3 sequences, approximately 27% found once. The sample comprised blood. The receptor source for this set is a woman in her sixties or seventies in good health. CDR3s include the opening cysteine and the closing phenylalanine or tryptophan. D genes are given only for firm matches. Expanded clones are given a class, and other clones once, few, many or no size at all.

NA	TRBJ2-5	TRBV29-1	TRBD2	TGCAGCGTTGAAAAGCGGCTAGCGGGGTCACAAGAGACCCAGTACTTC	CSVEKRLAGSQETQYF
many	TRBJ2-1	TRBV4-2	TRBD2	TGTGCCAGCAGCCAAGATCCCCGGGGGGGCTGGGGCAATGAGCAGTTCTTC	CASSQDPRGGWGNEQFF
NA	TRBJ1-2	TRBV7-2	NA	TGTGCCAGCAGCCCCTTGGTGGCAGGGTATGGCTACACCTTC	CASSPLVAGYGYTF
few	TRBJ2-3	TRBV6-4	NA	TGTGCCAGCAGTGAAACCTATACAGATACGCAGTATTTT	CASSETYTDTQYF
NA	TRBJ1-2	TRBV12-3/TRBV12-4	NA	TGTGCCAGCAGTTTTGGAGGGAAACATGGCTACACCTTC	CASSFGGKHGYTF
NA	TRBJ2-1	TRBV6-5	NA	TGTGCCAGCAGTTACGATGGGTTAAGCTCCTACAATGAGCAGTTCTTC	CASSYDGLSSYNEQFF
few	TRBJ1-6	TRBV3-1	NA	TGTGCCAGCAGCCAACAATTTAATTCACCCCTCCACTTT	CASSQQFNSPLHF
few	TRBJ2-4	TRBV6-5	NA	TGTGCCAGCAGTTACTCAGGGATGGCCAAAAACATTCAGTACTTC	CASSYSGMAKNIQYF
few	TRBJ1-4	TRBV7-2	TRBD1	TGTGCCAGCAGCTCTAGAGGGACAGGACGGAGTGAAAAACTGTTTTTT	CASSSRGTGRSEKLFF
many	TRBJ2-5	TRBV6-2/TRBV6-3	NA	TGTGCCAGCTGGATGAAACCGGGACGGACACAAGAGACCCAGTACTTC	CASWMKPGRTQETQYF
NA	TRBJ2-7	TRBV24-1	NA	TGTGCCACCAGTGATGGTAGCTCCTACGAGCAGTACTTC	CATSDGSSYEQYF
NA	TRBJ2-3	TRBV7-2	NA	TGTGCCAGCGGGTTTGGGACAGATACGCAGTATTTT	CASGFGTDTQYF
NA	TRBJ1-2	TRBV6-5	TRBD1	TGTGCCAGCAGCCGATACTTGGACAGGGAGTATGGCTACACCTTC	CASSRYLDREYGYTF
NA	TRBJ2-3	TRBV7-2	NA	TGTGCCAGCAGCTTAGCGCAGACCGCCTATACGCAGTATTTT	CASSLAQTAYTQYF
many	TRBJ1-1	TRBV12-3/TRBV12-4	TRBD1	TGTGCCAGCAGAGGACAGGTCAACACTGAAGCTTTCTTT	CASRGQVNTEAFF
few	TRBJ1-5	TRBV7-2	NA	TGTGCCAGCAGCTTTAGCGGGGAAGGAGGTCAGCCCCAGCATTTT	CASSFSGEGGQPQHF
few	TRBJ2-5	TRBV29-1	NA	TGCAGCGGTGTTGGGGTAGAGACCCAGTACTTC	CSGVGVETQYF
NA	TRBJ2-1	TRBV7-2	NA	TGTGCCAGCAGCACTCCGGGGCTGAGCAATGAGCAGTTCTTC	CASSTPGLSNEQFF
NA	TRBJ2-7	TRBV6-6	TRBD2	TGTGCCAGCAGTTACCGCGGGGGGGTACGGGAGCAGTACTTC	CASSYRGGVREQYF
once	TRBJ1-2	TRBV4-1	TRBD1	TGCGCCAGCAGCCAAGGGGGACAGGGGTCCTATGGCTACACCTTC	CASSQGGQGSYGYTF
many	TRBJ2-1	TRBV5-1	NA	TGCGCCAGCAGCGCCGACTATGGCCCCTACAATGAGCAGTTCTTC	CASSADYGPYNEQFF
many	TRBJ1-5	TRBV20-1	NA	TGCAGTGCTTGGGACCGGGGTGAGCCCCAGCATTTT	CSAWDRGEPQHF
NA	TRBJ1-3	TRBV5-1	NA	TGCGCCAGCAGCTTTGACCCCTCTGGAAACACCATATATTTT	CASSFDPSGNTIYF
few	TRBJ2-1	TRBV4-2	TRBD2	TGTGCCAGCAGCCCAGGCAGCGGGGGCTACAATGAGCAGTTCTTC	CASSPGSGGYNEQFF
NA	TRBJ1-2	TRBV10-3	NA	TGTGCCATCAGTGGTTCAGGGGTCGGCTACACCTTC	CAISGSGVGYTF
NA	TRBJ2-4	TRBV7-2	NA	TGTGCCAGCAGCCCCAACTCGGAACTAGCCAAAAACATTCAGTACTTC	CASSPNSELAKNIQYF
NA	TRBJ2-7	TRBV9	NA	TGTGCCAGCAGCGTGGGAGACAGAAACGAGCAGTACTTC	CASSVGDRNEQYF
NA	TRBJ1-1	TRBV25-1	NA	TGTGCCAGCAGTGAATTAGGTAGCGCTGAAGCTTTCTTT	CASSELGSAEAFF
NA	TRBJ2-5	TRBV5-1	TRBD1	TGCGCCAGCAGCCCGAGGGGGCACGGCCAAGAGACCCAGTACTTC	CASSPRGHGQETQYF
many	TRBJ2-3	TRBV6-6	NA	TGTGCCAGCAAGAGGCAGGGAAGTACGGATACGCAGTATTTT	CASKRQGSTDTQYF
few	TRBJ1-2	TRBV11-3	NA	TGTGCCAGCAGCACCCAGAGAGGCCATGGCTACACCTTC	CASSTQRGHGYTF
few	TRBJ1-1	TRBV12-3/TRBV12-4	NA	TGTGCCAGCAGCCGAAAGGAGGGCTTGGGAGCTTTCTTT	CASSRKEGLGAFF
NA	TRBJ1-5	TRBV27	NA	TGTGCCAGCAGTTTGACAGTCAATAGCAATCAGCCCCAGCATTTT	CASSLTVNSNQPQHF
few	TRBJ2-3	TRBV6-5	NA	TGTGCCAGCAGTTCCTTTACTTCCACGGGCACAGATACGCAGTATTTT	CASSSFTSTGTDTQYF
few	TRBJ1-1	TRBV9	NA	TGTGCCAGCAGCGCCGTGACCAGGGGAGACACTGAAGCTTTCTTT	CASSAVTRGDTEAFF
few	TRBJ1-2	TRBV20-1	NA	TGCAGTGCTAGAGATCCCTCCCGGACGGGTGGCTATGGCTACACCTTC	CSARDPSRTGGYGYTF
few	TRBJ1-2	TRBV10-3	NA	TGTGCCATCAGTGGGGCAGGGCAGGTCTATGGCTACACCTTC	CAISGAGQVYGYTF
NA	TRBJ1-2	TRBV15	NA	TGTGCCACCAGCAGCTTCGACGGGGGAAACTATGGCTACACCTTC	CATSSFDGGNYGYTF
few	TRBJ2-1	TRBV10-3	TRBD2	TGTGCCATCAGCAGCGGGGGCCCCTCCTACAATGAGCAGTTCTTC	CAISSGGPSYNEQFF
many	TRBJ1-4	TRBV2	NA	TGTGCCAGCAGTGGAAGGACTAATGAAAAACTGTTTTTT	CASSGRTNEKLFF
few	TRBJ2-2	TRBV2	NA	TGTGCCAGCAGATTCCCAGGGGCCAAGAACACCGGGGAGCTGTTTTTT	CASRFPGAKNTGELFF
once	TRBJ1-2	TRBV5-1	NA	TGCGCCAGCAGCTTGGGAGGGACAAGATCGAGTGGCTACACCTTC	CASSLGGTRSSGYTF
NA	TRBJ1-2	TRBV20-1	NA	TGCAGTGCTAGAGGTGGGTCGCGCGGAGGCCGAAGTGATGGCTACACCTTC	CSARGGSRGGRSDGYTF
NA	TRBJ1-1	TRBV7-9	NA	TGTGCCAGCAGCCCCAGAGGAGGGTCGAACACTGAAGCTTTCTTT	CASSPRGGSNTEAFF
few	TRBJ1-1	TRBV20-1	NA	TGCAGTGCTAGTCTACCAGGGCCGAACGCTGAAGCTTTCTTT	CSASLPGPNAEAFF
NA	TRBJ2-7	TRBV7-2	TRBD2	TGTGCCAGCAGCTTAGTAGGACTAGCGGGGGGGCTCTCCTACGAGCAGTACTTC	CASSLVGLAGGLSYEQYF
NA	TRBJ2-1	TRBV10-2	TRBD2	TGCGCCAGCAGGGGTAGCGGGGGGTGGTACAATGAGCAGTTCTTC	CASRGSGGWYNEQFF
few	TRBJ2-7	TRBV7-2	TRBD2	TGTGCCAGCAGCTCCCGGACTAGCGGAGATATTTACGAGCAGTACTTC	CASSSRTSGDIYEQYF
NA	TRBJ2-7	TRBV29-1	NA	TGCAGCGTTGGACAGACATACGAGCAGTACTTC	CSVGQTYEQYF
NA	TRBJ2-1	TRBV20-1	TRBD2	TGCAGTGCTAGAAGGCTAGCGGAGATCAATGAGCAGTTCTTC	CSARRLAEINEQFF
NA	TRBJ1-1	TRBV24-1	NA	TGTGCCACCAAGGCGACTGGGAGACACACTGAAGCTTTCTTT	CATKATGRHTEAFF